A single sample is the source of the 10 T cell receptor beta chains below, sequenced in a study of shared clonotypes between healthy human individuals. Clones were read by immunoSEQ multiplex PCR, and TCRdb kept only the in-frame ones, dropping some. The table records about 510,000 clones, about 96% of them present only once. The sample comprised naive CD4+ T cells sorted from blood. Described subset: CD45RA+ positively selected. The receptors come from a woman aged 25 to 39 in good health.

The rearrangement joins TRBV4-2 to TRBJ2-2; D might be TRBD2 (5 bases). Germline V gene sequence: CDR1 LGHNA, CDR2 YNFKEQ. V was trimmed by 8 bases and J by 0 bases, leaving 16 bases between them. CDR3 length: 16 residues. CDR3 in amino acids: CASEKKVATNTGELFF. The CDR3 bases are TGTGCCAGCGAGAAGAAGGTAGCGACGAACACCGGGGAGCTGTTTTTT.

The V and J genes are TRBV7-2 and TRBJ1-5, with D possibly being TRBD1 (6 bases). CDR1 is SGHTA and CDR2 is FQGNSA in the germline V gene. This CDR3 region has 15 residues. V lost 3 bases and J lost 4, with 13 bases in between. Here the CDR3 DNA reads TGTGCCAGCAGCTTTGGGCAGGGGAGGAATCAGCCCCAGCATTTT. It codes for CASSFGQGRNQPQHF.

This clone was picked up a small number of times. The J gene is TRBJ2-7, the V gene TRBV2, with D perhaps TRBD1 or TRBD2 (5 bases each). The CDR3 extends over 14 amino acids. V lost 4 bases and J lost 2, with 12 bases in between. CDR1 and CDR2 from the germline V gene are SNHLY and FYNNEI. Here the CDR3 reads CASSGQPGAYEQYF. The CDR3 nucleotides read TGTGCCAGCAGTGGACAGCCCGGGGCCTACGAGCAGTACTTC. The full variable domain, in which reference TRBV2 and TRBJ2-7 provide the parts outside the CDR3, is EPEVTQTPSHQVTQMGQEVILRCVPISNHLYFYWYRQILGQKVEFLVSFYNNEISEKSEIFDDQFSVERPDGSNFTLKIRSTKLEDSAMYFCASSGQPGAYEQYFGPGTRLTVT.

The chain carries TRBV28 and TRBJ2-7, with 9 bases matching TRBD1. CDR3 length: 14 residues. Trimming cost V 5 bases and J 6 bases; bases outside gene matches: 8. Germline V gene sequence: CDR1 MDHEN, CDR2 SYDVKM. The CDR3 DNA reads TGTGCCAGCAGTCTCCCGGGACAGGGTTCCGAGCAGTACTTC. This encodes CASSLPGQGSEQYF. Supplemented by reference TRBV28 and TRBJ2-7, the full variable domain reads DVKVTQSSRYLVKRTGEKVFLECVQDMDHENMFWYRQDPGLGLRLIYFSYDVKMKEKGDIPEGYSVSREKKERFSLILESASTNQTSMYLCASSLPGQGSEQYFGPGTRLTVT.

This chain uses TRBV5-5 with TRBJ1-2, with 7 bases aligning to TRBD1. In germline, CDR1 is SGHKS, CDR2 YYEKEE (reference sequence). The CDR3 loop spans 17 amino acids. J gave up 6 bases and V 4 bases, and 18 bases lay outside the gene matches. CDR3 bases: TGTGCCAGCAGCCAAAGATTTTGGGACAGCGAAGATAATGGCTACACCTTC. Translating gives CASSQRFWDSEDNGYTF.

CDR3 protein: CASSSTRQGWQPQHF. The CDR3 DNA sequence: TGTGCCAGCAGTTCCACCCGACAGGGTTGGCAGCCCCAGCATTTT. The chain is built from TRBV28 and TRBJ1-5; 7 nucleotides line up with TRBD1. This CDR3 contains 15 residues. Germline loops: CDR1 MDHEN, CDR2 SYDVKM. The V segment lost 4 bases and the J segment 7 bases; nucleotides outside the gene matches: 10.

This sequence joins TRBV11-2 and TRBJ2-7; TRBD1 matches 8 bases. CDR3 length equals 15 residues. V dropped 7 bases and J dropped 0; count of bases not matched to a gene: 8. In germline, CDR1 is SGHAT, CDR2 FQNNGV. This CDR3 is CASTGRTGFSYEQYF. DNA of the CDR3: TGTGCCAGCACCGGACGGACAGGGTTCTCCTACGAGCAGTACTTC. Together with reference TRBV11-2 and TRBJ2-7, the CDR3 gives the full variable domain: EAGVAQSPRYKIIEKRQSVAFWCNPISGHATLYWYQQILGQGPKLLIQFQNNGVVDDSQLPKDRFSAERLKGVDSTLKIQPAKLEDSAVYLCASTGRTGFSYEQYFGPGTRLTVT.

This chain joins TRBV13 and TRBJ2-2; 11 bases agree with TRBD2. Germline-derived CDR1 and CDR2 are PRHDT and FYEKMQ (reference sequence). The CDR3 is 16 residues long. With 3 bases clipped from V and 8 bases from J, the junction kept 8 bases outside the gene matches. CDR3 protein: CASSFLLAGGSGELFF. DNA of the CDR3: TGTGCCAGCAGCTTTCTCCTAGCGGGAGGTTCGGGGGAGCTGTTTTTT.

This clone showed up just once. V usage is TRBV2 and J usage is TRBJ2-2; D gene uncertain. Per the germline V gene, CDR1 is SNHLY and CDR2 is FYNNEI. V gave up 2 bases and J gave up 4 bases, with 8 bases separating them. The CDR3 has 14 amino acids. The CDR3 loop is CASSEIGSTGELFF. The CDR3 nucleotides read TGTGCCAGCAGTGAAATTGGGTCCACCGGGGAGCTGTTTTTT. Looking up the rest from reference TRBV2 and TRBJ2-2 gives the full variable domain: EPEVTQTPSHQVTQMGQEVILRCVPISNHLYFYWYRQILGQKVEFLVSFYNNEISEKSEIFDDQFSVERPDGSNFTLKIRSTKLEDSAMYFCASSEIGSTGELFFGEGSRLTVL.

The chain combines TRBV5-4 with TRBJ1-2, with 7 bases aligning to TRBD1. This CDR3 is built from 13 residues. Germline values: CDR1 SGHNT, CDR2 YYREEE (reference sequence). Unmatched junction bases numbered 5, after V lost 3 bases and J lost 6 bases. The CDR3 loop is CASSSQGMDGYTF. CDR3 nucleotide sequence: TGTGCCAGCAGCTCACAGGGGATGGATGGCTACACCTTC. Filled out from reference TRBV5-4 and TRBJ1-2, the complete variable domain reads ETGVTQSPTHLIKTRGQQVTLRCSSQSGHNTVSWYQQALGQGPQFIFQYYREEENGRGNFPPRFSGLQFPNYSSELNVNALELDDSALYLCASSSQGMDGYTFGSGTRLTVV.